This T cell receptor beta chain was observed in a study of PD-1 blockade in mismatch repair-deficient tumors. Generated by immunoSEQ multiplex PCR, the TCRdb table keeps only in-frame clones and is missing some. The sample yields about 120,000 clones, about 88% seen once. Trimming took 4 bases from V and 9 from J, leaving 7 bases between them. The CDR3 runs to 11 residues. Germline CDR1 and CDR2: MNHEY and SVGAGI. This TCR came from an adult with mismatch repair-deficient cancer. The sequencing used peripheral blood, collected 44 weeks after starting pembrolizumab. This rearrangement joins TRBV6-5 to TRBJ2-1; unclear D gene. CDR3 sequence: CASSSPGEQFF. CDR3 sequence (DNA): TGTGCCAGCAGTTCCCCAGGTGAGCAGTTCTTC.